These T cell receptor beta chains were read from a single sample in a study of blood T cell repertoires in COVID-19. TCRdb's copy holds only in-frame clones and misses some; the assay was immunoSEQ multiplex PCR. This sample has about 480,000 clones, with over 75% found just once. What was sequenced was PBMCs or T cells enriched from blood (not recorded which). The receptors come from a woman between 35 and 50 years old who had recovered from COVID-19. CDR3s include the opening cysteine and the closing phenylalanine or tryptophan. Fields, in order: J gene, D gene, V gene, clone size, CDR3 protein, CDR3 DNA. The D gene is left open where the match is weak. Rows may omit the clone size; those that give it use once, few, many or a size class.

j_gene: TRBJ1-2; d_gene: .; v_gene: TRBV5-1; abundance: .; CDR3aa: CASSSFGFEDYGYTF; CDR3nt: TGCGCCAGCAGCTCCTTTGGGTTTGAGGATTATGGCTACACCTTC
j_gene: TRBJ2-2; d_gene: TRBD2; v_gene: TRBV7-9; abundance: .; CDR3aa: CASSQGLANTGELFF; CDR3nt: TGTGCCAGCAGCCAGGGACTAGCGAACACCGGGGAGCTGTTTTTT
j_gene: TRBJ2-5; d_gene: .; v_gene: TRBV29-1; abundance: .; CDR3aa: CSVLTDAETQYF; CDR3nt: TGCAGCGTTCTGACTGATGCGGAGACCCAGTACTTC
j_gene: TRBJ2-6; d_gene: .; v_gene: TRBV27; abundance: .; CDR3aa: CASSFVAGANVLTF; CDR3nt: TGTGCCAGCAGTTTCGTAGCTGGGGCCAACGTCCTGACTTTC
j_gene: TRBJ1-3; d_gene: TRBD1; v_gene: TRBV3-1/TRBV3-2; abundance: .; CDR3aa: CASSQPPDDRGGNTIYF; CDR3nt: TGTGCCAGCAGCCAACCCCCCGACGACAGGGGGGGAAACACCATATATTTT
j_gene: TRBJ1-2; d_gene: TRBD1; v_gene: TRBV2; abundance: .; CDR3aa: CAGRDRVSRGYTF; CDR3nt: TGTGCCGGCCGGGACAGGGTTTCTAGGGGCTACACCTTC
j_gene: TRBJ1-2; d_gene: .; v_gene: TRBV19; abundance: .; CDR3aa: CASSIPQPPYGYTF; CDR3nt: TGTGCCAGTAGTATCCCACAGCCACCTTATGGCTACACCTTC
j_gene: TRBJ1-2; d_gene: .; v_gene: TRBV7-8; abundance: .; CDR3aa: CASSMEGLINYGYTF; CDR3nt: TGTGCCAGCAGCATGGAGGGACTGATCAACTATGGCTACACCTTC
j_gene: TRBJ1-1; d_gene: .; v_gene: TRBV29-1; abundance: .; CDR3aa: CSVAQGATEAFF; CDR3nt: TGCAGCGTTGCACAGGGCGCCACTGAAGCTTTCTTT
j_gene: TRBJ2-1; d_gene: .; v_gene: TRBV10-1; abundance: .; CDR3aa: CASSGGLNSSYNEQFF; CDR3nt: TGCGCCAGCAGTGGCGGACTTAACAGCTCCTACAATGAGCAGTTCTTC
j_gene: TRBJ1-6; d_gene: TRBD1; v_gene: TRBV5-6; abundance: .; CDR3aa: CASSLDRGNSPLHF; CDR3nt: TGTGCCAGCAGCCTCGACAGGGGCAATTCACCCCTCCACTTT
j_gene: TRBJ2-5; d_gene: TRBD1; v_gene: TRBV5-1; abundance: .; CDR3aa: CASSLRDSQETQYF; CDR3nt: TGCGCCAGCAGCCTCCGGGACAGCCAAGAGACCCAGTACTTC
j_gene: TRBJ2-3; d_gene: TRBD2; v_gene: TRBV9; abundance: .; CDR3aa: CASSAGTSGASTDTQYF; CDR3nt: TGTGCCAGCAGCGCCGGGACTAGCGGGGCTAGCACAGATACGCAGTATTTT
j_gene: TRBJ1-5; d_gene: .; v_gene: TRBV6-2/TRBV6-3; abundance: .; CDR3aa: CASSQKQGDNQPQHF; CDR3nt: TGTGCCAGCAGTCAAAAACAGGGAGACAATCAGCCCCAGCATTTT
j_gene: TRBJ1-3; d_gene: TRBD1; v_gene: TRBV7-9; abundance: .; CDR3aa: CASSPRGGGNSGNTIYF; CDR3nt: TGTGCCAGCAGCCCCAGAGGGGGCGGGAACTCTGGAAACACCATATATTTT
j_gene: TRBJ1-6; d_gene: .; v_gene: TRBV2; abundance: .; CDR3aa: CASSDGLSGSPLHF; CDR3nt: TGTGCCAGCAGTGATGGTCTTTCGGGTTCACCCCTCCACTTT
j_gene: TRBJ1-1; d_gene: TRBD1; v_gene: TRBV30; abundance: .; CDR3aa: CAWDPQQGATEAFF; CDR3nt: TGTGCCTGGGACCCTCAGCAGGGGGCTACTGAAGCTTTCTTT
j_gene: TRBJ1-2; d_gene: .; v_gene: TRBV5-4; abundance: .; CDR3aa: CASSLEGRAYYGYTF; CDR3nt: TGTGCCAGCAGCTTGGAAGGCAGGGCCTACTATGGCTACACCTTC
j_gene: TRBJ2-3; d_gene: TRBD2; v_gene: TRBV9; abundance: .; CDR3aa: CASSVTSGKSTDTQYF; CDR3nt: TGTGCCAGCAGCGTCACTAGCGGGAAGAGCACAGATACGCAGTATTTT
j_gene: TRBJ2-7; d_gene: .; v_gene: TRBV15; abundance: .; CDR3aa: CATSRDQGSYEQYF; CDR3nt: TGTGCCACCAGCAGAGATCAGGGGTCCTACGAGCAGTACTTC
j_gene: TRBJ1-6; d_gene: .; v_gene: TRBV11-3; abundance: .; CDR3aa: CASSLQGTNSPLHF; CDR3nt: TGTGCCAGCAGCTTGCAGGGGACCAATTCACCCCTCCACTTT
j_gene: TRBJ1-6; d_gene: .; v_gene: TRBV19; abundance: .; CDR3aa: CASSGLDRRNSPLHF; CDR3nt: TGTGCCAGTAGTGGTTTGGACAGAAGGAATTCACCCCTCCACTTT
j_gene: TRBJ1-6; d_gene: .; v_gene: TRBV9; abundance: .; CDR3aa: CASSPNGLSPLHF; CDR3nt: TGTGCCAGCAGCCCTAACGGTCTGTCACCCCTCCACTTT
j_gene: TRBJ2-1; d_gene: .; v_gene: TRBV30; abundance: .; CDR3aa: CAWSAQLAYEQFF; CDR3nt: TGTGCCTGGAGTGCGCAGCTAGCCTATGAGCAGTTCTTC
j_gene: TRBJ1-2; d_gene: .; v_gene: TRBV29-1; abundance: .; CDR3aa: CSVTKIRGHDYGYTF; CDR3nt: TGCAGCGTGACCAAGATTCGGGGACATGACTATGGCTACACCTTC
j_gene: TRBJ2-3; d_gene: TRBD1; v_gene: TRBV5-1; abundance: .; CDR3aa: CASSAGQGADTQYF; CDR3nt: TGCGCCAGCAGCGCCGGACAGGGCGCAGATACGCAGTATTTT
j_gene: TRBJ1-6; d_gene: .; v_gene: TRBV18; abundance: .; CDR3aa: CASLITLTDNSPLHF; CDR3nt: TGTGCCAGCCTCATTACTTTAACAGATAATTCACCCCTCCACTTT
j_gene: TRBJ1-5; d_gene: TRBD1; v_gene: TRBV10-2; abundance: .; CDR3aa: CATGRTGRSSQPQHF; CDR3nt: TGCGCCACGGGACGGACAGGGAGGTCCAGTCAGCCCCAGCATTTT
j_gene: TRBJ1-5; d_gene: TRBD1; v_gene: TRBV30; abundance: .; CDR3aa: CAWSLGQGDSNQPQHF; CDR3nt: TGTGCCTGGAGTCTAGGACAGGGCGATAGCAATCAGCCCCAGCATTTT
j_gene: TRBJ1-2; d_gene: .; v_gene: TRBV11-2; abundance: .; CDR3aa: CASSLDLQVNYGYTF; CDR3nt: TGTGCCAGCAGCTTAGACCTACAGGTTAACTATGGCTACACCTTC
j_gene: TRBJ1-2; d_gene: TRBD1; v_gene: TRBV24-1; abundance: .; CDR3aa: CATSDAGQGNGYTF; CDR3nt: TGTGCCACCAGTGATGCGGGACAGGGGAATGGCTACACCTTC
j_gene: TRBJ2-3; d_gene: .; v_gene: TRBV5-1; abundance: .; CDR3aa: CASSSPGADTQYF; CDR3nt: TGCGCCAGCAGCTCCCCTGGGGCGGATACGCAGTATTTT
j_gene: TRBJ1-2; d_gene: .; v_gene: TRBV9; abundance: .; CDR3aa: CASSVDTYYGYTF; CDR3nt: TGTGCCAGCAGCGTAGACACCTACTATGGCTACACCTTC
j_gene: TRBJ1-5; d_gene: .; v_gene: TRBV4-3; abundance: .; CDR3aa: CASSQDRGPYQPQHF; CDR3nt: TGCGCCAGCAGCCAAGATCGGGGTCCCTATCAGCCCCAGCATTTT
j_gene: TRBJ1-2; d_gene: .; v_gene: TRBV29-1; abundance: many; CDR3aa: CSVEPGRDGHGYTF; CDR3nt: TGCAGCGTTGAGCCTGGACGGGATGGGCATGGCTACACCTTC
j_gene: TRBJ1-2; d_gene: .; v_gene: TRBV5-5; abundance: .; CDR3aa: CASSLAQQGNYGYTF; CDR3nt: TGTGCCAGCAGCTTGGCCCAACAGGGAAACTATGGCTACACCTTC
j_gene: TRBJ1-5; d_gene: .; v_gene: TRBV27; abundance: .; CDR3aa: CASSWSGAQPQHF; CDR3nt: TGTGCCAGCAGTTGGTCGGGAGCTCAGCCCCAGCATTTT
j_gene: TRBJ2-5; d_gene: .; v_gene: TRBV5-4; abundance: .; CDR3aa: CASSLGWAQETQYF; CDR3nt: TGTGCCAGCAGCCTGGGGTGGGCACAAGAGACCCAGTACTTC
j_gene: TRBJ1-2; d_gene: TRBD1; v_gene: TRBV11-3; abundance: .; CDR3aa: CASSLGGTDSYGYTF; CDR3nt: TGTGCCAGCAGCTTAGGCGGGACAGACAGCTATGGCTACACCTTC
j_gene: TRBJ1-2; d_gene: TRBD1; v_gene: TRBV7-2; abundance: .; CDR3aa: CASSLAGTGKGYTF; CDR3nt: TGTGCCAGCAGCTTAGCAGGGACAGGCAAAGGCTACACCTTC
j_gene: TRBJ2-3; d_gene: TRBD2; v_gene: TRBV3-1/TRBV3-2; abundance: .; CDR3aa: CASSQLAGGMSTDTQYF; CDR3nt: TGTGCCAGCAGCCAACTAGCGGGAGGCATGAGCACAGATACGCAGTATTTT
j_gene: TRBJ2-1; d_gene: TRBD1; v_gene: TRBV11-2; abundance: .; CDR3aa: CASSAHRDRGRGEQFF; CDR3nt: TGTGCCAGCAGCGCACACCGGGACAGGGGGCGAGGGGAGCAGTTCTTC